Following are 26 T cell receptor beta chains from one sample sequenced in a study of CD8 T cells in Susac syndrome. Random-hexamer reverse transcription was applied to roughly 0.5 to 1 ug RNA. TCRdb analysed the immunoSEQ multiplex PCR reads with MiXCR anew, one entry per CDR3 protein. Of 50,000 or so distinct CDR3 sequences detected, 90% to 95% appear once; the ten largest clones hold about 0.51%. The sequenced sample was CD8+ T cells from PBMCs. The receptor set was obtained from a human donor with multiple sclerosis.

This clonotype was observed a few times. The chain is built from TRBV19 and TRBJ2-7; weak D call: TRBD1 (6 bases). In germline, CDR1 is LNHDA, CDR2 SQIVND (reference sequence). The CDR3 contains 14 residues. Trimming cost V 6 bases and J 5 bases, with 17 bases left between them. CDR3 in DNA: TGTGCCAGTAGCACCACAGGGTATGGCCACGAGCAGTACTTC. This translates into CASSTTGYGHEQYF.

The V and J genes are TRBV2 and TRBJ1-2; D is unresolved. CDR1 is SNHLY, CDR2 FYNNEI, per germline. V shed 11 bases and J shed 8 bases, with 18 bases lying between them. This CDR3 region has 12 residues. The CDR3 sequence: CAFDGVVGGYTF. The CDR3 DNA follows: TGTGCCTTCGACGGGGTTGTTGGAGGCTACACCTTC.

This chain connects TRBV6-5 to TRBJ2-2, with 10 bases matching TRBD1. The CDR3 length is 16 residues. CDR1 is MNHEY, CDR2 SVGAGI, per germline. The junction had 5 bases not matched to a gene; V was cut back by 2 bases and J by 5 bases. The CDR3 protein is CASSYGTGVFTGELFF. The CDR3 coding sequence is TGTGCCAGCAGTTACGGGACAGGGGTTTTTACCGGGGAGCTGTTTTTT.

The rearrangement uses TRBV12-3 or TRBV12-4 and TRBJ2-1; 9 bases line up with TRBD2. V shed 4 bases, J shed 4 bases, and the junction held 2 bases outside the gene matches. This CDR3 comprises 14 residues. The CDR3 loop is CASSWTSEYNEQFF. The CDR3 coding sequence is TGTGCCAGCAGTTGGACTAGCGAGTACAATGAGCAGTTCTTC.

This chain uses TRBV28 with TRBJ1-2; 7 nucleotides match TRBD1. This CDR3 is 14 amino acids long. V dropped 7 bases and J dropped 5; count of bases not matched to a gene: 10. Germline CDR1 MDHEN, CDR2 SYDVKM. This CDR3 reads CASTPRRTGYGYTF. For the CDR3, the DNA is TGTGCCAGCACCCCTCGCAGGACAGGTTATGGCTACACCTTC.

This chain connects TRBV4-1 to TRBJ1-2; D might be TRBD1 (5 bases). Germline-derived CDR1 and CDR2 are MGHRA and YSYEKL. The CDR3 has 16 residues. Between the trimmed V and J ends, which lost 3 bases and 0 bases, there was a span of 14 bases. CDR3 region: CASSQLVGASNYGYTF. CDR3 nucleotide sequence: TGCGCCAGCAGCCAGTTAGTCGGGGCCTCTAACTATGGCTACACCTTC.

The chain employs TRBV28 and TRBJ2-7; D possibly corresponds to TRBD1 (6 bases). The V and J ends lost 3 bases and 3 bases respectively, with 18 bases between them. The germline V gene encodes CDR1 MDHEN and CDR2 SYDVKM. This CDR3 contains 16 residues. CDR3 region: CASSLARDILNYEQYF. The CDR3, as DNA: TGTGCCAGCAGTTTGGCCCGGGACATCCTAAACTACGAGCAGTACTTC.

The genes are TRBV7-9 and TRBJ1-5; the D is unclear. CDR1 and CDR2 from the germline V gene are SEHNR and FQNEAQ (reference sequence). The CDR3 totals 13 residues. V was trimmed by 8 bases and J by 1 base, leaving 9 bases between them. The CDR3 region has the DNA TGTGCCAGCCAAGGTGGGAGCAATCAGCCCCAGCATTTT. Translating it yields CASQGGSNQPQHF.

The gene calls are TRBV28 and TRBJ1-2; D unclear. Trimming pared 5 bases from V and 4 bases from J, leaving 8 bases between. CDR1 and CDR2 from the germline V gene are MDHEN and SYDVKM. The CDR3 totals 12 residues. For the CDR3, the DNA is TGTGCCAGCAGTAAAAACAGCTATGGCTACACCTTC. Protein: CASSKNSYGYTF.

CDR3 protein: CSVDFPLDGYTF. CDR3 sequence (DNA): TGCAGCGTTGATTTCCCTTTGGATGGCTACACCTTC. The chain has TRBV29-1 and TRBJ1-2; D gene unclear. V lost 3 bases and J lost 6, with 11 bases in between. Germline CDR1 SQVTM, CDR2 ANQGSEA. The CDR3 length is 12 residues.

The chain uses TRBV5-4 and TRBJ2-1; the D gene is possibly TRBD1 (6 bases). CDR1 SGHNT and CDR2 YYREEE come from the germline V gene (reference sequence). The germline V and J ends were trimmed by 2 bases and 7 bases, with 10 bases remaining between them. The CDR3 length is 13 residues. The CDR3 sequence: CASSLQGGNEQFF. In DNA form, the CDR3 reads TGTGCCAGCAGCTTACAGGGTGGGAATGAGCAGTTCTTC. Together with reference TRBV5-4 and TRBJ2-1, the CDR3 gives the full variable domain: ETGVTQSPTHLIKTRGQQVTLRCSSQSGHNTVSWYQQALGQGPQFIFQYYREEENGRGNFPPRFSGLQFPNYSSELNVNALELDDSALYLCASSLQGGNEQFFGPGTRLTVL.

This sequence joins TRBV2 and TRBJ2-7; D call uncertain. Per germline, CDR1 SNHLY and CDR2 FYNNEI. This CDR3 comprises 15 residues. Trimming cost V 0 bases and J 3 bases, with 12 bases left between them. CDR3 DNA: TGTGCCAGCAGTGAAGCAGCGCCGCCCAACTACGAGCAGTACTTC. It translates to CASSEAAPPNYEQYF.

The chain joins TRBV20-1 to TRBJ1-6; 8 bases align to TRBD1. This CDR3 is 14 amino acids long. The V gene end was trimmed by 3 bases and the J gene end by 9 bases; junction bases not matched to a gene: 7. Per the germline V gene, CDR1 is DFQATT and CDR2 is SNEGSKA (reference sequence). CDR3 amino acids: CSASSGQGSSPLHF. CDR3 nucleotides: TGCAGTGCTAGTTCCGGACAGGGAAGTTCACCCCTCCACTTT.

V and J are TRBV6-1 and TRBJ1-2; 8 bases fit TRBD1. The germline gives CDR1 MNHNS, CDR2 SASEGT. This CDR3 region has 17 residues. V trimming: 8 bases; J trimming: 3 bases; junction bases outside the gene matches: 17. The CDR3 protein is CASRGPVGTGGDYGYTF. The CDR3 nucleotides read TGTGCCAGCCGAGGTCCAGTGGGCACAGGGGGTGACTATGGCTACACCTTC.

The count of this clonotype is one. This sequence joins TRBV13 and TRBJ2-5, with 7 nucleotides matching TRBD2. Per germline, CDR1 PRHDT and CDR2 FYEKMQ (reference sequence). This CDR3 is built from 14 residues. Losses at the gene ends were 5 bases for V and 5 bases for J; bases not matched to a gene: 8. The CDR3 is CASSTSGAQETQYF. The CDR3 DNA is TGTGCCAGCAGCACCAGCGGGGCCCAGGAGACCCAGTACTTC.

CDR3 region: CASSLLAGILETQYF. In nucleotides, the CDR3 is TGTGCCAGCAGCTTACTAGCGGGGATTCTGGAGACCCAGTACTTC. This chain uses TRBV11-2 with TRBJ2-5; TRBD2 agrees at 9 bases. CDR1 is SGHAT, CDR2 FQNNGV, per germline. The CDR3 totals 15 residues. With V trimmed by 2 bases and J by 5 bases, 6 bases remained unmatched.

J is TRBJ1-2 and V is TRBV29-1; D gene ambiguous. The CDR3 length is 12 residues. V dropped 4 bases and J dropped 4 bases, with 10 bases sitting between them. CDR1 is SQVTM, CDR2 ANQGSEA, per germline. The CDR3 sequence is CSVVGNRYGYTF. CDR3 sequence (DNA): TGCAGCGTTGTCGGGAATCGCTATGGCTACACCTTC.

The rearrangement uses TRBV20-1 and TRBJ2-1; TRBD2 matches 11 bases. CDR3 size: 12 residues. Germline CDR1 DFQATT, CDR2 SNEGSKA (reference sequence). The CDR3 reads CSTSGGYNEQFF. CDR3 DNA: TGCAGCACTAGCGGGGGCTACAATGAGCAGTTCTTC.

J is TRBJ1-4 and V is TRBV28, with D perhaps TRBD1 (5 bases). Germline V gene data show CDR1 as MDHEN and CDR2 as SYDVKM. V was clipped by 1 base and J by 13 bases, with 13 bases between them. The CDR3 contains 13 residues. CDR3 coding DNA: TGTGCCAGCAGTTTATTCGTCCGGGACGGACTGTTTTTT. Its protein is CASSLFVRDGLFF. The complete variable domain, with remaining parts taken from reference TRBV28 and TRBJ1-4, reads DVKVTQSSRYLVKRTGEKVFLECVQDMDHENMFWYRQDPGLGLRLIYFSYDVKMKEKGDIPEGYSVSREKKERFSLILESASTNQTSMYLCASSLFVRDGLFFGSGTQLSVL.

J is TRBJ1-1 and V is TRBV9, with D unclear. Trimming pared 0 bases from V and 4 bases from J, leaving 10 bases between. Germline V gives CDR1 SGDLS, CDR2 YYNGEE. This CDR3 has 14 amino acids. CDR3 DNA: TGTGCCAGCAGCGTAGCTTGGGGTGCCACTGAAGCTTTCTTT. Its protein product is CASSVAWGATEAFF. The full variable domain, with the rest looked up from reference TRBV9 and TRBJ1-1, is DSGVTQTPKHLITATGQRVTLRCSPRSGDLSVYWYQQSLDQGLQFLIQYYNGEERAKGNILERFSAQQFPDLHSELNLSSLELGDSALYFCASSVAWGATEAFFGQGTRLTVV.

V usage is TRBV5-1 and J usage is TRBJ2-1, with D perhaps TRBD1 (6 bases). Trimming left V 0 bases short and J 8 bases short, with 15 bases between. Germline V gene data show CDR1 as SGHRS and CDR2 as YFSETQ. The CDR3 totals 15 residues. The CDR3 DNA reads as TGCGCCAGCAGCTTGGTTCCCAGGGGAAGGGATGAGCAGTTCTTC. Translated, it gives CASSLVPRGRDEQFF. The variable domain in full, with the rest retrieved from reference TRBV5-1 and TRBJ2-1, is KAGVTQTPRYLIKTRGQQVTLSCSPISGHRSVSWYQQTPGQGLQFLFEYFSETQRNKGNFPGRFSGRQFSNSRSEMNVSTLELGDSALYLCASSLVPRGRDEQFFGPGTRLTVL.

V usage is TRBV27 and J usage is TRBJ2-1; D uncertain. The CDR3 is made up of 16 amino acids. V was shortened by 5 bases and J by 0 bases, with 14 bases between the two germline ends. CDR1 and CDR2 (germline): MNHEY, SMNVEV (reference sequence). The CDR3 is CASSPSLVSSYNEQFF. CDR3 nucleotide sequence: TGTGCCAGCAGTCCATCGCTGGTGAGCTCCTACAATGAGCAGTTCTTC.

This rearrangement joins TRBV5-6 to TRBJ2-1; D perhaps matches TRBD1 (6 bases). The CDR3 contains 17 residues. Germline V gene data show CDR1 as SGHDT and CDR2 as YYEEEE. The V end was cut by 2 bases, the J end by 3 bases, with 18 bases between. CDR3 sequence (DNA): TGTGCCAGCAGCTTCTACGCGAAAACAGGGATCTACAATGAGCAGTTCTTC. Protein product: CASSFYAKTGIYNEQFF. Full variable domain (rest looked up from reference TRBV5-6 and TRBJ2-1): DAGVTQSPTHLIKTRGQQVTLRCSPKSGHDTVSWYQQALGQGPQFIFQYYEEEERQRGNFPDRFSGHQFPNYSSELNVNALLLGDSALYLCASSFYAKTGIYNEQFFGPGTRLTVL.

The chain combines TRBV27 with TRBJ1-1; 12 bases agree with TRBD1. V was clipped by 4 bases and J by 4 bases; unmatched bases: 13. This CDR3 contains 18 residues. Germline-derived CDR1 and CDR2 are MNHEY and SMNVEV (reference sequence). DNA for the CDR3: TGTGCCAGCAGTTCGGGACAGGGGGCGCGGGGTGGTCGCACTGAAGCTTTCTTT. The encoded protein is CASSSGQGARGGRTEAFF.

The CDR3 DNA reads TGTGCCAGCAGCTACTACAGGGGGGTCTATGGCTACACCTTC. Amino acids: CASSYYRGVYGYTF. The chain links TRBV28 to TRBJ1-2, with TRBD1 identical over 8 bases. Germline CDR1 is MDHEN and CDR2 is SYDVKM. The junction had 7 bases not matched to a gene; V was cut back by 6 bases and J by 4 bases. The CDR3 spans 14 residues.

The rearrangement links TRBV27 to TRBJ2-1, with D perhaps TRBD1 (6 bases). The length of the CDR3 is 15 residues. Trimming removed 8 bases at V and 9 bases at J, with 23 bases between. Germline assignment: CDR1 MNHEY and CDR2 SMNVEV (reference sequence). The CDR3 here is CASSRGTSPSVEQFF. In DNA form, the CDR3 reads TGTGCCAGCTCCCGAGGGACAAGCCCTTCGGTTGAGCAGTTCTTC.